This TCR beta chain originates from a study of patients and donors after allogeneic stem cell transplantation. From the RT-PCR reads, TCRdb called clonotypes with MiXCR, one entry per CDR3 protein. The sample gives under 4,500 distinct CDR3 sequences, approximately 16% of which show up once; about 74% is in the top ten. Ten or more counts support this clonotype. Trimming removed 3 bases at V and 6 bases at J, with 9 bases between. CDR3 size: 12 residues. The germline CDR1 and CDR2 sequences are DFQATT and SNEGSKA (reference sequence). The gene calls are TRBV20-1 and TRBJ1-5, with D perhaps matching TRBD1 (6 bases). The sample consisted of blood, either unsorted or a sorted T cell fraction (not recorded which). This TCR derives from a human donor who was either an allogeneic HSCT recipient or a stem cell or donor lymphocyte infusion donor (not recorded which). It is not recorded whose cells these are; they may come from a transplant donor. CDR3 sequence (DNA): TGCAGTGCTAGTGACAGGAGTCAGCCCCAGCATTTT. It is translated as CSASDRSQPQHF.